What follows are 21 T cell receptor beta chains derived from one specimen sequenced in a study of CD8+ T cells in alopecia areata. Sequencing relied on a cDNA template that was reverse transcribed from extracted RNA. Method: immunoSEQ multiplex PCR; TCRdb's copy keeps in-frame clones and lacks some. The table has fewer than 90,000 clones, roughly half seen once; the top ten hold roughly 6%. Sequencing used NKG2D-high CD8+ T cells sorted from blood. These receptors came from a human donor with alopecia areata.

In its sample, this clone was seen a few times. The chain employs TRBV29-1 and TRBJ2-5; 7 nucleotides line up with TRBD2. The ends lost 6 bases at V and 5 bases at J; junction bases unmatched: 15. The CDR3 runs 15 residues. Germline CDR1 and CDR2: SQVTM and ANQGSEA. The CDR3 sequence: CSVLYADLGGETQYF. The CDR3 DNA is TGCAGCGTCCTATACGCGGACTTGGGGGGGGAGACCCAGTACTTC.

The CDR3, as DNA: TGCAGCGTTGTGGGTTGGGGGCCTGGGGCCAACGTCCTGACTTTC. It encodes CSVVGWGPGANVLTF. The chain employs TRBV29-1 and TRBJ2-6; perhaps TRBD1 as D (6 bases). Trimming took 4 bases from V and 2 from J, leaving 12 bases between them. Germline V gene data show CDR1 as SQVTM and CDR2 as ANQGSEA. This CDR3 is built from 15 residues.

The chain is built from TRBV9 and TRBJ1-1, with no clear D. CDR1 and CDR2 (germline): SGDLS, YYNGEE. The length of the CDR3 is 11 residues. Trimming cost V 3 bases and J 4 bases, with 4 bases left between them. CDR3 coding DNA: TGTGCCAGCAGCGGGGGCACTGAAGCTTTCTTT. Translating gives CASSGGTEAFF.

Here the CDR3 DNA reads TGCAGCGTTGAAAGAGGGGAGATTGAGCAGTTCTTC. Its translation: CSVERGEIEQFF. The chain has TRBV29-1 and TRBJ2-1; D may correspond to TRBD1 or TRBD2 (5 bases each). V lost 2 bases, J lost 9 bases, and 11 bases lay in between. The CDR3 is 12 residues long. Germline CDR1 reads SQVTM; CDR2 reads ANQGSEA.

This clone occurred a few times. The chain combines TRBV27 with TRBJ1-2; 9 bases fit TRBD1. Germline assignment: CDR1 MNHEY and CDR2 SMNVEV (reference sequence). This CDR3 comprises 16 residues. J lost 4 bases, V lost 3 bases, and 9 bases had no gene match. The DNA for the CDR3 is TGTGCCAGCAGTTTTCACCGACAGGGGGATATCTATGGCTACACCTTC. As protein: CASSFHRQGDIYGYTF.

The V and J genes are TRBV4-1 and TRBJ1-6; possible D gene TRBD1, 5 bases. V lost 8 bases and J lost 5, with 16 bases in between. Germline values: CDR1 MGHRA, CDR2 YSYEKL. This CDR3 spans 15 amino acids. CDR3 region: CASEFSGRNNSPLHF. As DNA, the CDR3 is TGCGCCAGCGAGTTCTCGGGACGGAATAATTCACCCCTCCACTTT.

This chain joins TRBV27 and TRBJ1-2; the match to TRBD1 covers 7 bases. The CDR3 is 15 amino acids. V was clipped by 4 bases and J by 0 bases; unmatched bases: 5. Per germline, CDR1 MNHEY and CDR2 SMNVEV (reference sequence). CDR3 sequence reads: CASSWDSPANYGYTF. CDR3 bases: TGTGCCAGCAGTTGGGACAGCCCAGCTAACTATGGCTACACCTTC.

This chain joins TRBV13 and TRBJ2-1; D not certain. Germline lookup yields CDR1 PRHDT and CDR2 FYEKMQ (reference sequence). This CDR3 has 12 residues. The V end was cut by 1 base, the J end by 9 bases, with 7 bases between. The chain's CDR3 is CASSLAPPEQFF. DNA for the CDR3: TGTGCCAGCAGCTTAGCCCCCCCTGAGCAGTTCTTC.

This sequence joins TRBV4-3 and TRBJ2-2, with D uncertain. The CDR3 sequence is 11 residues long. From germline, CDR1 is LGHNA and CDR2 YSLEER. V was cut by 2 bases and J by 7 bases, with 2 bases left in between. CDR3 coding DNA: TGCGCCAGCAGCCAAAACGGGGAGCTGTTTTTT. Its protein is CASSQNGELFF.

This chain uses TRBV7-9 with TRBJ2-5; 10 positions agree with TRBD2. The CDR3 is made up of 15 amino acids. V was pared by 5 bases and J by 1 base, with 4 bases of the junction left unmatched. In germline, CDR1 is SEHNR, CDR2 FQNEAQ (reference sequence). Here the CDR3 DNA reads TGTGCCAGCAGCCCACTAGCGGGAAGCCAAGAGACCCAGTACTTC. Translation gives CASSPLAGSQETQYF.

V usage is TRBV13 and J usage is TRBJ2-4, with D unresolved. V was pared by 4 bases and J by 1 base, with 8 bases between. This CDR3 contains 14 residues. Germline assignment: CDR1 PRHDT and CDR2 FYEKMQ (reference sequence). CDR3 sequence (DNA): TGTGCCAGCAGCTCCCTCCTGGCCAAAAACATTCAGTACTTC. Its protein product is CASSSLLAKNIQYF.

The gene calls are TRBV27 and TRBJ2-7; D gene uncertain. The V gene lost 6 bases and the J gene lost 2 bases, with 11 bases spanning the gap. Germline CDR1 reads MNHEY; CDR2 reads SMNVEV (reference sequence). This CDR3 is built from 13 residues. The CDR3 DNA is TGTGCCAGCAGCCCCGCTCCTACCTACGAGCAGTACTTC. Encoded protein: CASSPAPTYEQYF.

This sequence joins TRBV4-1 and TRBJ2-7, with 8 bases that match TRBD1. CDR1 and CDR2 (germline): MGHRA, YSYEKL. CDR3 length: 16 amino acids. With 3 bases clipped from V and 2 bases from J, the junction kept 9 bases outside the gene matches. Here the CDR3 reads CASSHQPGQATYEQYF. The CDR3 DNA follows: TGCGCCAGCAGCCACCAACCGGGACAGGCTACCTACGAGCAGTACTTC.

The genes are TRBV27 and TRBJ1-2; a weak D match, TRBD1 (5 bases). V was pared by 8 bases and J by 4 bases, with 17 bases between. The CDR3 contains 14 residues. CDR1 is MNHEY, CDR2 SMNVEV, per germline (reference sequence). The CDR3 sequence: CASGTGGLSYGYTF. The DNA of the CDR3 is TGTGCCAGCGGTACCGGGGGGTTGTCCTATGGCTACACCTTC.

There are a few counts of this clone. This sequence joins TRBV29-1 and TRBJ2-7; 9 positions match TRBD1. The CDR3 is 13 amino acids. V was clipped by 7 bases and J by 3 bases; unmatched bases: 7. Looked up from germline, CDR1 is SQVTM and CDR2 is ANQGSEA. CDR3 region: CSASTGGIYEQYF. The DNA of the CDR3 is TGCAGCGCATCAACAGGGGGCATCTACGAGCAGTACTTC.

This clone was counted a single time. CDR3 sequence (DNA): TGTGCCAGCAGGGGGACTCTTCACAATGAGCAGTTCTTC. Amino acid sequence: CASRGTLHNEQFF. This chain connects TRBV9 to TRBJ2-1; possibly TRBD2 for D (6 bases). V gave up 5 bases and J gave up 5 bases, with 11 bases separating them. This CDR3 has 13 amino acids. The germline CDR1 and CDR2 sequences are SGDLS and YYNGEE.

This clone was picked up a small number of times. The chain links TRBV14 to TRBJ2-1; D gene unclear. Trimming took off 4 bases at V and 3 bases at J, with 16 bases between the two ends. Germline V gives CDR1 SGHDN, CDR2 FVKESK. The CDR3 runs 16 residues. DNA of the CDR3: TGTGCCAGCAGCCTGGCTGTGGCCGAATACTACAATGAGCAGTTCTTC. This sequence encodes CASSLAVAEYYNEQFF. The variable domain in full, completed from reference TRBV14 and TRBJ2-1, reads EAGVTQFPSHSVIEKGQTVTLRCDPISGHDNLYWYRRVMGKEIKFLLHFVKESKQDESGMPNNRFLAERTGGTYSTLKVQPAELEDSGVYFCASSLAVAEYYNEQFFGPGTRLTVL.

The chain has TRBV12-5 and TRBJ2-5; possibly TRBD1 for D (6 bases). The CDR3 contains 14 residues. Trimming took off 0 bases at V and 5 bases at J, with 10 bases between the two ends. The germline V gene encodes CDR1 LGHNT and CDR2 FRNRAP. Here the CDR3 reads CASGLVQGTETQYF. The CDR3 coding sequence is TGTGCTAGTGGTTTGGTACAGGGAACGGAGACCCAGTACTTC.

The chain recombines TRBV4-3 with TRBJ2-2, with D tentatively TRBD1 or TRBD2 (6 bases each). The V gene's germline CDR1 is LGHNA and CDR2 YSLEER. The CDR3 is made up of 16 amino acids. Deletions cut 1 base from V and 4 bases from J, with 13 bases between. DNA for the CDR3: TGCGCCAGCAGCCAAGTGAGGGGGGCGGGCACCGGGGAGCTGTTTTTT. Its translation: CASSQVRGAGTGELFF.

Comment on this clone: The same CDR3 can be traced to other DNA sequences in this sample. This chain joins TRBV5-4 and TRBJ2-7; D gene uncertain. Trimming took 0 bases from V and 6 from J, leaving 10 bases between them. The CDR3 runs to 13 residues. Germline assignment: CDR1 SGHNT and CDR2 YYREEE (reference sequence). CDR3: CASSLGPPGEQYF. DNA for the CDR3: TGTGCCAGCAGCTTGGGACCCCCCGGCGAGCAGTACTTC. The full variable domain, with the rest looked up from reference TRBV5-4 and TRBJ2-7, is ETGVTQSPTHLIKTRGQQVTLRCSSQSGHNTVSWYQQALGQGPQFIFQYYREEENGRGNFPPRFSGLQFPNYSSELNVNALELDDSALYLCASSLGPPGEQYFGPGTRLTVT.

The chain joins TRBV29-1 to TRBJ2-7, with 8 bases matching TRBD2. The ends lost 4 bases at V and 3 bases at J; junction bases unmatched: 8. The CDR3 sequence is 14 residues long. Germline CDR1 SQVTM, CDR2 ANQGSEA. The CDR3 nucleotides read TGCAGCGTTGTAGAGCTAGCGGGCCACTACGAGCAGTACTTC. Its protein product is CSVVELAGHYEQYF.